The clone carrying this TCR beta chain was seen ten or more times. What it binds is unknown. This record comes from a study of CD8 T cells in ankylosing spondylitis. The study's findings and limits: Significantly higher representation of disease-linked clones was reported for matched ankylosing spondylitis synovial fluid. In ankylosing spondylitis blood, a motif of eight highly homologous TCR beta variants appeared characteristic.

Trimming left V 8 bases short and J 0 bases short, with 17 bases between. CDR3 size: 15 residues. Germline V CDR1 and CDR2: MNHEY, SMNVEV (reference sequence). Molecular-barcoded quantitative 5'-RACE produced these TCR beta libraries. TCRdb recomputed calls from the 5' RACE reads with MiXCR, one row per CDR3 protein. The profile covers approximately 130,000 distinct CDR3 sequences, with roughly 11% appearing a single time and around 4.1% taken by the ten largest. The chain couples TRBV27 to TRBJ2-7, with a tentative D call TRBD2 (5 bases). What was sequenced was blood, either unsorted or a sorted T cell fraction (not recorded which). The TCR was taken from a female donor with ankylosing spondylitis or in good health (not recorded which). This CDR3 reads CASGRGELSSYEQYF. CDR3 DNA: TGTGCCAGCGGGAGAGGTGAACTTAGCTCCTACGAGCAGTACTTC.